Given below is one TCR beta chain in context. Its antigen remains unknown. These data are taken from a study of T cell responses to AZD1222 COVID-19 vaccine. Study conclusions and caveats: White British ancestry dominated among donors, who included more females, and clonal diversity was possibly underestimated. Sampling that yielded the repertoires occurred only after the peak T cell response.

Libraries were prepared by immunoSEQ multiplex PCR; TCRdb keeps only in-frame clonotypes and omits some of them. The top ten hold around 3.5% of the sample, which has about 140,000 clones, around 88% seen once. The V gene end was trimmed by 0 bases and the J gene end by 3 bases; junction bases not matched to a gene: 5. Germline CDR1 reads SGHNT; CDR2 reads YYREEE (reference sequence). The CDR3 is 16 amino acids. The clonotype comes from an adult in good health. The material sequenced was peripheral blood, taken on day 0 of AZD1222 vaccination. V gene TRBV5-4 combines with J gene TRBJ2-3; 9 nucleotides match TRBD2. The CDR3 DNA reads as TGTGCCAGCAGCTTGGGGACTAGCGTGGTAACAGATACGCAGTATTTT. Translated, it gives CASSLGTSVVTDTQYF.